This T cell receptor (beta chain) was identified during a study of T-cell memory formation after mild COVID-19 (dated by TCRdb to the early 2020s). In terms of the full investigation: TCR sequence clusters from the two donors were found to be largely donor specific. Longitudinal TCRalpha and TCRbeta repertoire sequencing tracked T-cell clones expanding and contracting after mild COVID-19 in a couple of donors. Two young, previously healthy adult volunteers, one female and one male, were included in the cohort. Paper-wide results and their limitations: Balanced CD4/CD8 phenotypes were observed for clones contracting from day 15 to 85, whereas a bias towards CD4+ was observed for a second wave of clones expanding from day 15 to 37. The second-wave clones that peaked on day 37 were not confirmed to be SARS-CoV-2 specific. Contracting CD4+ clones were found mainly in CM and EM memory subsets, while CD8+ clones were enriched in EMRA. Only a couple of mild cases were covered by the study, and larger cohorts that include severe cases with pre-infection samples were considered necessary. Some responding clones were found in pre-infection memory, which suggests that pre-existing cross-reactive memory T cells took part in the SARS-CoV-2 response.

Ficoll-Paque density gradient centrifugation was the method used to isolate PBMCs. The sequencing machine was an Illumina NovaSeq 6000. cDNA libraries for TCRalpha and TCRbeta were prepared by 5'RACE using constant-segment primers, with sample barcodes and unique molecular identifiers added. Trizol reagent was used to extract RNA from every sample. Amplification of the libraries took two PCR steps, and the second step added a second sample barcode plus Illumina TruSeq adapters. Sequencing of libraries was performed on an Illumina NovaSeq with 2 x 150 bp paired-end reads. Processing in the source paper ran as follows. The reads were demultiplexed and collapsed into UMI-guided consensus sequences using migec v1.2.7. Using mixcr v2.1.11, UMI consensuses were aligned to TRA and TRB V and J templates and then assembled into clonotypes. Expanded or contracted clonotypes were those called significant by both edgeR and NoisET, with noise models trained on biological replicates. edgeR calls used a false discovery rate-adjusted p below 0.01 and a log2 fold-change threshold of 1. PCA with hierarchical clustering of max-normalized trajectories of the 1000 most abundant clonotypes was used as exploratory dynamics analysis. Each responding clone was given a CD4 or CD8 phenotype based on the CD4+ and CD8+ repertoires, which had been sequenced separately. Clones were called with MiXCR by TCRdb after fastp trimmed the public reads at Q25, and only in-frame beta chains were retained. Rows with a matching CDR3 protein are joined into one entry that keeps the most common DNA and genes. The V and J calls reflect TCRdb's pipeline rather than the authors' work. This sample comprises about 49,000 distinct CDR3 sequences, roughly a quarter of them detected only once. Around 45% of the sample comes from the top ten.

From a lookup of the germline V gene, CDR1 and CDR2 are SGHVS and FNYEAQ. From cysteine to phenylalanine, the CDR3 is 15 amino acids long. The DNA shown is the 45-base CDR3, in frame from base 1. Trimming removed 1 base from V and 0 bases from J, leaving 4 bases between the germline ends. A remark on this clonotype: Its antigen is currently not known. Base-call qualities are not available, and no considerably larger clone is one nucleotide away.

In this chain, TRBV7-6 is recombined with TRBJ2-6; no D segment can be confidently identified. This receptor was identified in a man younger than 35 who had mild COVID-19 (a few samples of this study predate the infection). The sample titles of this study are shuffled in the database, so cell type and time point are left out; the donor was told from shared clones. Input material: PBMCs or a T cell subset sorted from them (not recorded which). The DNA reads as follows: TGTGCCAGCAGCTTAGATCGCTCTGGGGCCAACGTCCTGACTTTC. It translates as CASSLDRSGANVLTF.